The clone carrying this T cell receptor beta chain showed up many times. Its antigen is undetermined. J was trimmed by 2 bases and V by 2 bases; bases with no gene match: 3. There are 14 residues in the CDR3. The V gene's germline CDR1 is SGHDT and CDR2 YYEEEE. This entry comes from a study of T-cell memory formation after mild COVID-19. Study-wide context: TCR clusters largely stayed donor specific. Whole-study results and caveats: Most CD4+ clones that shrank were in CM and EM, while CD8+ ones turned up in EMRA.

TCRdb analysed the 5' RACE reads with MiXCR anew, one entry per CDR3 protein. The sample records 300,000 to 350,000 distinct CDR3 sequences, over 11% being singletons. The chain links TRBV5-6 to TRBJ2-7; 8 nucleotides match TRBD1. Specimen: PBMCs or a T cell subset sorted from them (not recorded which). The sequence derives from a man aged 18 to 30 who had mild COVID-19 (a few samples of this study predate the infection). Cell type and time point are not known. CDR3 protein: CASSFGQGPYEQYF. The DNA of the CDR3 is TGTGCCAGCAGCTTCGGACAGGGCCCCTACGAGCAGTACTTC.